This TCR beta chain originates from a study of human T cells and chemical hapten exposure. Study at large: Yields of TCR per sample differed, chiefly owing to small differences in pooled library volume.

Per germline, CDR1 SQVTM and CDR2 ANQGSEA. This CDR3 region has 12 residues. The germline V and J ends were trimmed by 6 bases and 1 base, with 7 bases remaining between them. The library attached unique molecular identifiers to individual cDNA molecules. One entry per CDR3 protein results from TCRdb running MiXCR on the RACE reads. The sample consists of roughly 97,000 distinct CDR3 sequences, roughly 27% of them appearing once. Time point: patch test 3, about 24 weeks after DPC sensitization. Stated treatment: therapeutic diphenylcyclopropenone sensitization with weekly scalp DPC. Overall study results and limits: Expanded TCRs showed more large CDR3 clusters than pre-sensitization or healthy control sets. There was no change with DPC sensitization in TCRs above 1 in 1000 frequency.

This clonotype occurred a few times. The target antigen is unknown. The input for sequencing was whole blood, taken in connection with sensitization to the hapten diphenylcyclopropenone (DPC). This chain connects TRBV29-1 to TRBJ2-1, with D possibly being TRBD1 (5 bases). The clonotype was recovered from a man aged 40-49 years with alopecia areata. Some clones in this sample may be carry-over from other donors' samples. CDR3 bases: TGCAGCGTACAGGCATCCTACAATGAGCAGTTCTTC. Protein sequence: CSVQASYNEQFF.